One TCR beta chain is described in this entry. These data come from a study of T-cell reconstitution after alpha-beta-depleted transplantation in children. Construction of the TCRbeta library involved unique molecular identifiers. TCRdb re-called the PCR reads with MiXCR, one entry per CDR3 protein. The table has hundreds of thousands of distinct CDR3 sequences, approximately 15% seen once; the top ten hold around 0.96%. The CDR3 length is 15 residues. Here the sequenced sample was PBMCs from the stem cell graft donor, taken from the stem cell graft. The sequence was obtained from a human donor who donated a stem cell graft to a child with acute myeloid leukemia. The rearrangement joins TRBV5-2 to TRBJ1-2. TRBV5-2 is noted as a pseudogene. This chain's CDR3 is CAMGSPGLGNYGYTF. CDR3 sequence (DNA): TGTGCCATGGGCTCGCCGGGACTCGGTAACTATGGCTACACCTTC.